One sample yielded the 22 T cell receptor beta chains listed below, sequenced in a study of blood T cell repertoires in COVID-19 (dated by TCRdb to about 2020). The library came from the immunoSEQ multiplex PCR assay. The clones in this table, taken by TCRdb from immuneACCESS, are in-frame only. Not every clone is retained; where verified, under half of the shortfall comes from an unresolved V gene, and the cause of the rest is unknown. Counted in this sample were approximately 350,000 clones; about 89% of them appeared once. Approximately 3% of the sample goes to the ten largest clones. Sample: peripheral blood. These receptor sequences come from a woman under 40 with COVID-19, enrolled during active disease.

The sample holds one count of this clone. The chain employs TRBV29-1 and TRBJ1-1, with D tentatively TRBD1 (6 bases). This CDR3 has 12 residues. V was clipped by 7 bases and J by 0 bases, with 9 bases between them. Germline CDR1 reads SQVTM; CDR2 reads ANQGSEA. CDR3 sequence: CSAQGMNTEAFF. In DNA, the CDR3 is TGCAGCGCCCAGGGGATGAACACTGAAGCTTTCTTT.

The chain joins TRBV30 to TRBJ2-2; 11 nucleotides align to TRBD2. CDR3 length: 14 amino acids. Looked up from germline, CDR1 is GTSNPN and CDR2 is SVGIG (reference sequence). The V and J ends lost 2 bases and 5 bases, in that order; junction bases with no gene match: 1. The CDR3 DNA sequence: TGTGCCTGGAGTAGGACTAGCGGGACCGGGGAGCTGTTTTTT. As protein: CAWSRTSGTGELFF. The full variable domain, with the rest looked up from reference TRBV30 and TRBJ2-2, is SQTIHQWPATLVQPVGSPLSLECTVEGTSNPNLYWYRQAAGRGLQLLFYSVGIGQISSEVPQNLSASRPQDRQFILSSKKLLLSDSGFYLCAWSRTSGTGELFFGEGSRLTVL.

This chain links TRBV2 with TRBJ1-2; D is uncertain. Trimming removed 2 bases at V and 4 bases at J, with 14 bases between. Germline CDR1 and CDR2: SNHLY and FYNNEI. The CDR3 has 15 amino acids. This CDR3 is CASSERQALSYGYTF. CDR3 DNA sequence: TGTGCCAGCAGTGAACGCCAGGCCTTGAGCTATGGCTACACCTTC.

V is TRBV28 and J is TRBJ1-6, with 8 bases matching TRBD1. Germline assignment: CDR1 MDHEN and CDR2 SYDVKM. Trimming cost V 1 base and J 10 bases; bases outside gene matches: 9. The CDR3 contains 16 residues. CDR3 DNA sequence: TGTGCCAGCAGTTTATTAGCCGGGACAGGAGGGTCACCCCTCCACTTT. Its translation is CASSLLAGTGGSPLHF.

The chain combines TRBV6-2 or TRBV6-3 with TRBJ1-5; TRBD1 agrees at 9 bases. The ends lost 2 bases at V and 6 bases at J; junction bases unmatched: 5. Germline V lookup: CDR1 MNHEY, CDR2 SVGEGT. The CDR3 consists of 15 residues. CDR3 residues: CASSYRQGGVQPQHF. The CDR3 DNA sequence: TGTGCCAGCAGTTACAGACAGGGGGGCGTTCAGCCCCAGCATTTT.

The chain couples TRBV6-2 or TRBV6-3 to TRBJ2-3; D may be TRBD2 (6 bases). Germline assignment: CDR1 MNHEY and CDR2 SVGEGT. The CDR3 sequence is 16 residues long. V lost 6 bases and J 1 base, leaving 17 bases between the germline ends. DNA for the CDR3: TGTGCCAGCAGCCGGACAAGGGCGGGACGCACAGATACGCAGTATTTT. Its protein product is CASSRTRAGRTDTQYF.

This clone came up a few times. The gene calls are TRBV7-2 and TRBJ1-1; the match to TRBD1 covers 7 bases. The CDR3 is 15 residues long. Germline CDR1 SGHTA, CDR2 FQGNSA. The V and J ends lost 5 bases and 2 bases, in that order; junction bases with no gene match: 8. DNA for the CDR3: TGTGCCAGCAGCGTTTTCACAGGGGACAACACTGAAGCTTTCTTT. Residues: CASSVFTGDNTEAFF. The whole variable domain, remainder taken from reference TRBV7-2 and TRBJ1-1, is GAGVSQSPSNKVTEKGKDVELRCDPISGHTALYWYRQSLGQGLEFLIYFQGNSAPDKSGLPSDRFSAERTGGSVSTLTIQRTQQEDSAVYLCASSVFTGDNTEAFFGQGTRLTVV.

This chain's CDR3 is CTSTRDRHNGNQPQHF. CDR3 in DNA: TGCACCAGCACCCGGGACAGGCATAATGGCAATCAGCCCCAGCATTTT. J is TRBJ1-5 and V is TRBV1; the table names TRBD1, a call not compared with the DNA. TRBV1 is labeled a pseudogene. This CDR3 contains 16 residues.

V and J are TRBV19 and TRBJ1-2; unclear D gene. V was pared by 7 bases and J by 5 bases, with 17 bases between. The CDR3 sequence is 14 residues long. The V gene's germline CDR1 is LNHDA and CDR2 SQIVND (reference sequence). CDR3 residues: CASTTDDRRYGYTF. In nucleotides, the CDR3 is TGTGCCAGTACCACAGATGACCGCCGGTATGGCTACACCTTC.

The V gene is TRBV6-2 or TRBV6-3, the J gene TRBJ1-5; 7 bases are shared with TRBD1. Germline lookup yields CDR1 MNHEY and CDR2 SVGEGT. V lost 4 bases to trimming and J lost 6 bases; unmatched junction nucleotides: 9. This CDR3 region has 15 residues. Here the CDR3 reads CASSFYGQVGQPQHF. The CDR3 bases are TGTGCCAGCAGTTTCTACGGACAGGTTGGTCAGCCCCAGCATTTT.

This chain links TRBV7-8 with TRBJ2-2; 10 bases are a match to TRBD1. The junction had 8 bases not matched to a gene; V was cut back by 0 bases and J by 1 base. The CDR3 consists of 19 residues. Germline CDR1 reads SGHVS; CDR2 reads FQNEAQ. The CDR3 DNA reads as TGTGCCAGCAGCTTAGCCCGGGACAGGGGTCTGGGGAACACCGGGGAGCTGTTTTTT. Translation: CASSLARDRGLGNTGELFF.

The chain couples TRBV7-9 to TRBJ1-3; D uncertain. CDR3 length: 16 residues. Trimming left V 7 bases short and J 4 bases short, with 20 bases between. Germline loops: CDR1 SEHNR, CDR2 FQNEAQ (reference sequence). In DNA form, the CDR3 reads TGTGCCAGCATCTCGGGATGGCAGCCTTACGGAAACACCATATATTTT. This translates into CASISGWQPYGNTIYF.

The rearrangement uses TRBV30 and TRBJ2-1; 8 nucleotides align to TRBD2. V dropped 0 bases and J dropped 7; count of bases not matched to a gene: 8. This CDR3 spans 15 amino acids. Germline loops: CDR1 GTSNPN, CDR2 SVGIG (reference sequence). Here the CDR3 DNA reads TGTGCCTGGAGTGTAGGGCTAGCGGGTATGAATGAGCAGTTCTTC. It yields the protein CAWSVGLAGMNEQFF.

This chain joins TRBV15 and TRBJ2-3; 8 bases fit TRBD2. Unmatched junction bases numbered 5, after V lost 1 base and J lost 2 bases. CDR3 length: 16 residues. In germline, CDR1 is LNHNV, CDR2 YYDKDF (reference sequence). This CDR3 is CATSRVRGGATDTQYF. The CDR3 DNA follows: TGTGCCACCAGCAGAGTTCGGGGGGGAGCCACAGATACGCAGTATTTT.

This chain connects TRBV5-4 to TRBJ1-1; 7 nucleotides match TRBD1. J gave up 7 bases and V 2 bases, and 11 bases lay outside the gene matches. Germline V CDR1 and CDR2: SGHNT, YYREEE (reference sequence). CDR3 length: 15 residues. The CDR3 coding sequence is TGTGCCAGCAGCTTTGGACAGGTTGAAAGCATTGAAGCTTTCTTT. This codes for CASSFGQVESIEAFF.

The chain has TRBV2 and TRBJ2-3, with D possibly TRBD2 on 6 matching bases. Looked up from germline, CDR1 is SNHLY and CDR2 is FYNNEI. The length of the CDR3 is 15 residues. Trimming left V 5 bases short and J 0 bases short, with 12 bases between. The CDR3 loop is CASSSGDLSTDTQYF. DNA for the CDR3: TGTGCCAGCAGTTCGGGGGATTTAAGCACAGATACGCAGTATTTT.

This sequence joins TRBV7-2 and TRBJ2-2; D unclear. This CDR3 spans 14 amino acids. The germline V gene has CDR1 SGHTA and CDR2 FQGNSA. Trimming removed 3 bases from V and 6 bases from J, with 11 bases in between. The CDR3 region is CASSFTPGPGELFF. In DNA, the CDR3 is TGTGCCAGCAGCTTCACCCCAGGCCCCGGGGAGCTGTTTTTT.

Here the CDR3 reads CASSAGQGADTQYF. As DNA, the CDR3 is TGTGCCAGCAGCGCCGGACAGGGGGCAGATACGCAGTATTTT. This chain links TRBV9 with TRBJ2-3, with TRBD1 matching over 10 bases. Germline CDR1 reads SGDLS; CDR2 reads YYNGEE. With V trimmed by 3 bases and J by 4 bases, 2 bases remained unmatched. CDR3 length: 14 residues.

This rearrangement joins TRBV11-3 to TRBJ2-1; D gene unclear. The CDR3 runs to 14 residues. V gave up 4 bases and J gave up 7 bases, with 14 bases separating them. Germline CDR1 is SGHNT and CDR2 is YENEEA. The CDR3 nucleotides read TGTGCCAGCAGCTCGTATGTGCTGGCTAATGAGCAGTTCTTC. As protein: CASSSYVLANEQFF. Combining the CDR3 with reference TRBV11-3 and TRBJ2-1 gives the whole variable domain EAGVVQSPRYKIIEKKQPVAFWCNPISGHNTLYWYLQNLGQGPELLIRYENEEAVDDSQLPKDRFSAERLKGVDSTLKIQPAELGDSAVYLCASSSYVLANEQFFGPGTRLTVL.

V is TRBV3-1 (or the pseudogene TRBV3-2) and J is TRBJ2-2, with D possibly matching TRBD2 (6 bases). V was pared by 5 bases and J by 5 bases, with 21 bases between. Germline V lookup: CDR1 LGHDT, CDR2 YNNKEL (reference sequence). The CDR3 is 17 residues long. The CDR3 DNA sequence: TGTGCCAGCAGCTTATTCCAGGGAGGTTATGATACCGGGGAGCTGTTTTTT. This encodes CASSLFQGGYDTGELFF.

V is TRBV4-3 and J is TRBJ1-2; perhaps TRBD1 as D (6 bases). The germline V and J ends were trimmed by 0 bases and 3 bases, with 20 bases remaining between them. The CDR3 sequence is 18 residues long. Germline CDR1 reads LGHNA; CDR2 reads YSLEER. The CDR3 DNA is TGCGCCAGCAGCCAAGATCGATCTATTGGACAGCTATACTATGGCTACACCTTC. Amino acids: CASSQDRSIGQLYYGYTF.

This rearrangement joins TRBV18 to TRBJ2-7; D is possibly TRBD1 (5 bases). The germline CDR1 and CDR2 sequences are KGHSH and LQKENI. Trimming took 5 bases from V and 6 from J, leaving 8 bases between them. This CDR3 has 11 amino acids. CDR3 in amino acids: CASSRGFEQYF. CDR3 coding DNA: TGTGCCAGCTCAAGGGGTTTCGAGCAGTACTTC.